There are a few counts of the clone carrying this TCR beta chain. These data are taken from a study of cytomegalovirus exposure and HLA in healthy donors. PCR used 60 Vbeta primers and 13 Jbeta primers. Some clones are missing from TCRdb's copy, which holds only in-frame ones; the method was immunoSEQ multiplex PCR. The table records hundreds of thousands of clones, around 79% of them present only once. Material for sequencing was PBMCs. The source is a girl aged 2 to 9 in good health and CMV-seronegative.

The CDR3 reads CASSRSTSGSFYEQYF. The DNA of the CDR3 is TGCGCCAGCAGCCGGTCAACTAGCGGGAGTTTTTACGAGCAGTACTTC. The chain combines TRBV4-1 with TRBJ2-7; 11 bases match TRBD2. The CDR3 runs to 16 residues. The V gene's germline CDR1 is MGHRA and CDR2 YSYEKL. V lost 4 bases to trimming and J lost 4 bases; unmatched junction nucleotides: 9.